This entry features one T cell receptor (beta chain) sequence. Its matching antigen is unknown. Second doses that came at about 4 or about 12 weeks were put together. Produced via immunoSEQ multiplex PCR; TCRdb's table is partial and in-frame only. The sample includes around 70,000 clones, 87% of them seen just once. These data come from a study of T cell responses to AZD1222 COVID-19 vaccine. Study observations and caveats: Spike-specific TCR breadth and depth grew following two AZD1222 doses. Within unmutated variant regions lay the reported targets of nearly half of spike-specific TCRs. A mostly white British donor set with more females was recruited, and clonal diversity was possibly underestimated.

In germline, CDR1 is SGHNT, CDR2 YENEEA. The trim removed 1 base at V and 8 bases at J, leaving 8 bases unmatched. The CDR3 is made up of 15 amino acids. The TCR comes from an adult who received the AZD1222 COVID-19 vaccine. The chain recombines TRBV11-3 with TRBJ2-1; 7 bases are shared with TRBD2. The material sequenced was peripheral blood, taken 28 days after the second AZD1222 dose. The CDR3 nucleotides read TGTGCCAGCAGCTTAGTGGGGGGGACCGTCGATGAGCAGTTCTTC. This codes for CASSLVGGTVDEQFF.